A selection of T cell receptor beta chains follows, all from one sample in a study of blood T cells in healthy people across ages. TCRdb ran MiXCR on the 5' RACE reads and lists one entry per CDR3 protein. The data hold hundreds of thousands of distinct CDR3 sequences, with about 25% observed a single time. The data also belong to a second study, concerning T cells of mothers and their children.

Sequenced material: blood. The receptor source for this set is a boy between 5 and 17 years old in good health. CDR3s include the opening cysteine and the closing phenylalanine or tryptophan. A D gene is named only where the DNA matches it firmly. Clone size, where shown, is once, few, many, or a class for clones that have expanded.

D	J	V	size	DNA	CDR3
TRBD1	TRBJ2-3	TRBV12-3/TRBV12-4	few	TGTGCCAGCAGCTACGACAGGGGGCAAGATACGCAGTATTTT	CASSYDRGQDTQYF
NA	TRBJ2-5	TRBV7-2	once	TGTGCCAGCAGACGAATCGGGGCAGGGATGGGGACCCAGTACTTC	CASRRIGAGMGTQYF
NA	TRBJ2-1	TRBV19	few	TGTGCCAGTGGCCGGTCGAATGAGCAGTTCTTC	CASGRSNEQFF
NA	TRBJ2-1	TRBV6-2/TRBV6-3	few	TGTGCCAGCAGGTGGCAGGTCTCCTACAATGAGCAGTTCTTC	CASRWQVSYNEQFF
NA	TRBJ2-5	TRBV4-3	NA	TGCGCCAGCAGCCAAGACGTGGAGGACGAGACCCAGTACTTC	CASSQDVEDETQYF
TRBD2	TRBJ2-1	TRBV20-1	NA	TGCAGTGCGGGACTAGCGGGAGTAAGGTCCTACAATGAGCAGTTCTTC	CSAGLAGVRSYNEQFF
TRBD1	TRBJ2-1	TRBV11-2	NA	TGTGCCAGCAGGCGGACAGGGGTTGGTGAGCAGTTCTTC	CASRRTGVGEQFF
NA	TRBJ2-5	TRBV5-6	NA	TGTGCCAGCAGCTTGAAGCGGCATATGGCCGAGACCCAGTACTTC	CASSLKRHMAETQYF
NA	TRBJ2-4	TRBV20-1	few	TGCAGTGCTAGAACCCCCCGGGGAATAGCCAAAAACATTCAGTACTTC	CSARTPRGIAKNIQYF
TRBD2	TRBJ2-5	TRBV6-1	few	TGTGCCAGCAGTGGGACTAGCAGAACCCAAGAGACCCAGTACTTC	CASSGTSRTQETQYF
TRBD1	TRBJ2-6	TRBV9	few	TGTGCCAGCAGCGTAGCCACAGGGGGCCTTCTCCTGACTTTC	CASSVATGGLLLTF
NA	TRBJ2-7	TRBV6-5	once	TGTGCCAGCAGTTACTCTCCGGGTCTCGACTCCTCCTACGAGCAGTACTTC	CASSYSPGLDSSYEQYF
TRBD1	TRBJ1-1	TRBV6-1	NA	TGTGCCAGCAAGGACAGGGAAACTGAAGCTTTCTTT	CASKDRETEAFF
NA	TRBJ2-1	TRBV5-1	NA	TGCGCCAGCAGCTCGCAAGGTTATGAGCAGTTCTTC	CASSSQGYEQFF